These 20 T cell receptor beta chains came from one sample sequenced in a study of cytomegalovirus exposure and HLA in healthy donors. PCR primers comprised 60 Vbeta and 13 Jbeta primers. The method was immunoSEQ multiplex PCR; TCRdb's version includes in-frame clones alone and lacks a portion of them. The table lists about 42,000 clones, 50% of them singletons, with over 10% in the top ten. The sample taken for sequencing was PBMCs. The receptors stem from a human donor in good health.

This clone came up a few times. V is TRBV6-5 and J is TRBJ2-1; D gene ambiguous. There are 11 residues in the CDR3. V lost 4 bases to trimming and J lost 12 bases, with 10 bases between them. The germline V gene has CDR1 MNHEY and CDR2 SVGAGI. The CDR3 region is CASSSLYTQFF. DNA of the CDR3: TGTGCCAGCAGTTCCCTCTATACGCAGTTCTTC.

The chain links TRBV18 to TRBJ1-4; D gene uncertain. V lost 2 bases and J lost 5, with 12 bases in between. Germline assignment: CDR1 KGHSH and CDR2 LQKENI. This CDR3 has 15 amino acids. CDR3 nucleotide sequence: TGTGCCAGCTCACCAGGTGAAACAGTCAATGAAAAACTGTTTTTT. Translated, it gives CASSPGETVNEKLFF. Based on the CDR3 plus reference TRBV18 and TRBJ1-4, the full variable domain is NAGVMQNPRHLVRRRGQEARLRCSPMKGHSHVYWYRQLPEEGLKFMVYLQKENIIDESGMPKERFSAEFPKEGPSILRIQQVVRGDSAAYFCASSPGETVNEKLFFGSGTQLSVL.

The chain carries TRBV5-5 and TRBJ2-1; D perhaps matches TRBD1 (6 bases). The CDR3 runs to 14 residues. The V and J ends lost 1 base and 6 bases respectively, with 11 bases between them. Germline V gene sequence: CDR1 SGHKS, CDR2 YYEKEE (reference sequence). CDR3 in DNA: TGTGCCAGCAGCTTGCAGGGGTTCATCAATGAGCAGTTCTTC. This gives the protein CASSLQGFINEQFF.

This clone appeared a few times. V is TRBV4-3 and J is TRBJ2-5; D is unclear. The CDR3 sequence is 14 residues long. Germline CDR1 is LGHNA and CDR2 is YSLEER. The V and J ends lost 0 bases and 7 bases respectively, with 12 bases between them. The DNA for the CDR3 is TGCGCCAGCAGCCAAGAAACCTACCAGCGGACCCAGTACTTC. Translated: CASSQETYQRTQYF.

The gene calls are TRBV18 and TRBJ2-7; 11 nucleotides line up with TRBD1. J lost 0 bases, V lost 2 bases, and 0 bases had no gene match. Germline-derived CDR1 and CDR2 are KGHSH and LQKENI. This CDR3 comprises 15 residues. The CDR3 here is CASSPGTGGSYEQYF. In DNA form, the CDR3 reads TGTGCCAGCTCACCAGGGACAGGGGGCTCCTACGAGCAGTACTTC.

The rearrangement links TRBV28 to TRBJ2-1; 7 bases fit TRBD2. Germline V lookup: CDR1 MDHEN, CDR2 SYDVKM. The J segment lost 0 bases and the V segment lost 4 bases, leaving 6 bases of the junction unmatched. This CDR3 comprises 16 residues. As DNA, the CDR3 is TGTGCCAGCAGTTACTACCGGGACTACTCCTACAATGAGCAGTTCTTC. It encodes CASSYYRDYSYNEQFF.

The chain joins TRBV19 to TRBJ1-2, with D uncertain. Germline CDR1 LNHDA, CDR2 SQIVND (reference sequence). This CDR3 contains 16 residues. With 7 bases removed from V and 0 bases from J, the gap between germline ends came to 18 bases. CDR3 nucleotide sequence: TGTGCCAGTATGTCGGCACTAACGCGCTCTAACTATGGCTACACCTTC. This gives the protein CASMSALTRSNYGYTF.

This clone was found a few times. V and J are TRBV19 and TRBJ1-5; D possibly corresponds to TRBD1 (5 bases). The germline CDR1 and CDR2 sequences are LNHDA and SQIVND (reference sequence). V dropped 3 bases and J dropped 0 bases, with 12 bases sitting between them. The CDR3 is 16 residues long. CDR3 sequence reads: CASSMGPGFSNQPQHF. DNA for the CDR3: TGTGCCAGTAGTATGGGCCCAGGGTTTAGCAATCAGCCCCAGCATTTT.

The chain employs TRBV7-2 and TRBJ2-7; 7 bases map to TRBD2. Germline V gene data show CDR1 as SGHTA and CDR2 as FQGNSA. The CDR3 runs 15 residues. J was trimmed by 5 bases and V by 8 bases; bases with no gene match: 15. CDR3 residues: CASLSWEGKSHEQYF. DNA of the CDR3: TGTGCCAGCCTTTCCTGGGAGGGGAAATCCCACGAGCAGTACTTC.

The chain links TRBV29-1 to TRBJ2-7, with 9 bases that match TRBD1. In germline, CDR1 is SQVTM, CDR2 ANQGSEA. The CDR3 sequence is 16 residues long. The V gene end was trimmed by 2 bases and the J gene end by 4 bases; junction bases not matched to a gene: 12. In DNA form, the CDR3 reads TGCAGCGTTGAATTCCCGGGACAGGGAAGGGAATACGAGCAGTACTTC. As protein: CSVEFPGQGREYEQYF.

This clone was counted a few times. The chain joins TRBV15 to TRBJ2-1; D might be TRBD1 (6 bases). Germline V lookup: CDR1 LNHNV, CDR2 YYDKDF (reference sequence). CDR3 length: 19 amino acids. Trimming took 1 base from V and 5 from J, leaving 24 bases between them. The CDR3 region is CATSRVGFGTPNKNNEQFF. CDR3 DNA: TGTGCCACCAGCAGAGTTGGGTTCGGGACACCAAATAAAAACAATGAGCAGTTCTTC.

J is TRBJ2-3 and V is TRBV11-2; TRBD2 agrees at 13 bases. With V trimmed by 6 bases and J by 6 bases, 12 bases remained unmatched. The CDR3 has 17 residues. Per germline, CDR1 SGHAT and CDR2 FQNNGV. DNA of the CDR3: TGTGCCAGCAGAAGTCCAGGGCCGACTAGCGGGAGGGATACGCAGTATTTT. This gives the protein CASRSPGPTSGRDTQYF.

This rearrangement joins TRBV11-1 to TRBJ1-1; 8 bases line up with TRBD1. J lost 7 bases, V lost 5 bases, and 3 bases had no gene match. The CDR3 loop spans 12 amino acids. Germline lookup yields CDR1 SGHAT and CDR2 FQDESV (reference sequence). This CDR3 reads CASSRQGLEAFF. The CDR3 coding sequence is TGTGCCAGCAGCCGACAGGGGCTTGAAGCTTTCTTT.

This chain joins TRBV7-3 and TRBJ1-2; a weak D match, TRBD1 (6 bases). This CDR3 spans 14 amino acids. Deletions cut 2 bases from V and 2 bases from J, with 9 bases between. From germline, CDR1 is SGHTA and CDR2 FQGTGA. The DNA of the CDR3 is TGTGCCAGCAGCTTAGGGGGCCGGAACTATGGCTACACCTTC. Its translation: CASSLGGRNYGYTF.

The sample holds one count of this clone. V and J are TRBV5-1 and TRBJ2-7; 8 bases align to TRBD1. The junction had 7 bases not matched to a gene; V was cut back by 3 bases and J by 2 bases. Germline assignment: CDR1 SGHRS and CDR2 YFSETQ. The CDR3 contains 15 residues. CDR3 residues: CASSWTDRGTYEQYF. DNA of the CDR3: TGCGCCAGCAGCTGGACCGACAGGGGAACCTACGAGCAGTACTTC. Together with reference TRBV5-1 and TRBJ2-7, the CDR3 gives the full variable domain: KAGVTQTPRYLIKTRGQQVTLSCSPISGHRSVSWYQQTPGQGLQFLFEYFSETQRNKGNFPGRFSGRQFSNSRSEMNVSTLELGDSALYLCASSWTDRGTYEQYFGPGTRLTVT.

This clone was seen a handful of times. The chain links TRBV6-6 to TRBJ2-7; the D gene is possibly TRBD2 (6 bases). V shed 4 bases and J shed 7 bases, with 20 bases lying between them. The CDR3 covers 15 residues. Germline V lookup: CDR1 MNHNY, CDR2 SVGAGI (reference sequence). The CDR3, as DNA: TGTGCCAGCAGTTTATCCGGGACTCCGTTCACGGAGCAGTACTTC. Translating it yields CASSLSGTPFTEQYF.

This chain uses TRBV7-3 with TRBJ1-2; the D gene is possibly TRBD1 (5 bases). Germline CDR1 is SGHTA and CDR2 is FQGTGA. Trimming cost V 4 bases and J 3 bases, with 15 bases left between them. This CDR3 contains 15 residues. This CDR3 is CASSSRPGFHYGYTF. The CDR3, as DNA: TGTGCCAGCAGCTCCCGGCCAGGGTTCCACTATGGCTACACCTTC.

The gene calls are TRBV6-5 and TRBJ2-1, with 7 bases fitting TRBD1. Germline V lookup: CDR1 MNHEY, CDR2 SVGAGI. The junction had 4 bases not matched to a gene; V was cut back by 2 bases and J by 0 bases. The CDR3 spans 16 residues. The CDR3 protein is CASSYQGETSYNEQFF. The CDR3 DNA reads as TGTGCCAGCAGTTACCAGGGGGAAACCTCCTACAATGAGCAGTTCTTC.

The chain has TRBV5-6 and TRBJ1-6; 7 positions agree with TRBD1. The CDR3 loop spans 16 amino acids. CDR1 and CDR2 (germline): SGHDT, YYEEEE. The V gene end was trimmed by 3 bases and the J gene end by 6 bases; junction bases not matched to a gene: 9. CDR3 residues: CASSSLETGINSPLHF. CDR3 nucleotides: TGTGCCAGCAGCTCCCTGGAGACAGGGATTAATTCACCCCTCCACTTT.

This clone was detected a few times. This chain connects TRBV4-1 to TRBJ2-1; 8 bases line up with TRBD2. Germline-derived CDR1 and CDR2 are MGHRA and YSYEKL. CDR3 length: 17 residues. V dropped 5 bases and J dropped 3; count of bases not matched to a gene: 12. CDR3 in DNA: TGCGCCAGCAGCTCGTTCGGCGGAGCGGGAGTCTACAATGAGCAGTTCTTC. Translating it yields CASSSFGGAGVYNEQFF.